Listed here are 27 T cell receptor beta chains from one sample, sequenced in a study of identical twins. TCRdb used MiXCR to reprocess the 5' RACE reads, holding one entry per CDR3 protein. The sample carries some 1,600,000 distinct CDR3 sequences, roughly a third recorded once. Sequencing input: cord blood. The origin of the receptors is a newborn girl in good health.

This clonotype was seen only a few times. V gene TRBV6-1 combines with J gene TRBJ1-2; D gene uncertain. The germline V gene encodes CDR1 MNHNS and CDR2 SASEGT. V lost 7 bases and J lost 4, with 10 bases in between. The CDR3 length is 12 residues. In nucleotides, the CDR3 is TGTGCCAGCACGTATCAGACCTATGGCTACACCTTC. It specifies CASTYQTYGYTF.

The rearrangement joins TRBV4-2 to TRBJ2-1, with 7 bases fitting TRBD2. The V and J ends lost 0 bases and 2 bases, in that order; junction bases with no gene match: 7. Germline assignment: CDR1 LGHNA and CDR2 YNFKEQ. The CDR3 is 17 amino acids. The DNA for the CDR3 is TGTGCCAGCAGCCAAGATAGGGCGGGAGTCACCTACAATGAGCAGTTCTTC. It yields the protein CASSQDRAGVTYNEQFF.

Ten or more counts support this clonotype. Compared with germline, one end of the junction differs, possibly owing to a read error. The chain recombines TRBV5-1 with TRBJ2-3; TRBD2 aligns across 8 bases. Germline loops: CDR1 SGHRS, CDR2 YFSETQ. The length of the CDR3 is 15 residues. Here the CDR3 reads CASSLASSGTDTQYF. The CDR3 nucleotides are TGTGCCAGCAGCTTAGCCTCTAGCGGGACAGATACGCAGTATTTT.

This clonotype was seen ten or more times. V and J are TRBV29-1 and TRBJ1-2; D is unclear. CDR3 length equals 13 residues. Trimming stripped 4 bases from V and 5 bases from J, with 14 bases between. Germline CDR1 is SQVTM and CDR2 is ANQGSEA. The CDR3: CSVVSGFSYGYTF. CDR3 DNA: TGCAGCGTTGTGAGTGGATTTTCATATGGCTACACCTTC.

This clonotype has a handful of counts. This chain links TRBV7-2 with TRBJ2-1; D gene uncertain. This CDR3 has 8 amino acids. V was trimmed by 1 base and J by 14 bases, leaving 0 bases between them. Germline CDR1 and CDR2: SGHTA and FQGNSA. CDR3 sequence (DNA): TGTGCCAGCAGCTTAGAGTTCTTC. This sequence encodes CASSLEFF. The variable domain in full, with the rest retrieved from reference TRBV7-2 and TRBJ2-1, is GAGVSQSPSNKVTEKGKDVELRCDPISGHTALYWYRQSLGQGLEFLIYFQGNSAPDKSGLPSDRFSAERTGGSVSTLTIQRTQQEDSAVYLCASSLEFFGPGTRLTVL.

This clonotype turned up a few times. The chain has TRBV7-2 and TRBJ2-3; the D is unclear. Trimming stripped 5 bases from V and 10 bases from J, with 10 bases between. There are 11 residues in the CDR3. Germline CDR1 is SGHTA and CDR2 is FQGNSA. CDR3 amino acids: CASSHRHAQYF. CDR3 coding DNA: TGTGCCAGCAGCCACCGACACGCGCAGTATTTT.

The rearrangement uses TRBV6-6 and TRBJ2-7, with 11 bases aligning to TRBD2. V shed 6 bases and J 6 bases; nucleotides not matched to a gene: 7. This CDR3 has 14 amino acids. Per the germline V gene, CDR1 is MNHNY and CDR2 is SVGAGI (reference sequence). The CDR3 coding sequence is TGTGCCAGCAGAACTAGCGGGAGAATCTCCGAGCAGTACTTC. This codes for CASRTSGRISEQYF.

The V gene is TRBV4-1, the J gene TRBJ1-5, with TRBD1 matching over 8 bases. CDR1 is MGHRA, CDR2 YSYEKL, per germline. V trimming: 4 bases; J trimming: 2 bases; junction bases outside the gene matches: 16. The CDR3 totals 19 residues. The CDR3 loop reads CASSPQVRTGMGGNQPQHF. The CDR3 coding sequence is TGCGCCAGCAGCCCACAAGTCCGGACAGGGATGGGGGGCAATCAGCCCCAGCATTTT.

This clonotype has a count of ten or more. The genes are TRBV13 and TRBJ1-2; D uncertain. Germline-derived CDR1 and CDR2 are PRHDT and FYEKMQ (reference sequence). The CDR3 contains 14 residues. V was pared by 2 bases and J by 2 bases, with 9 bases between. The CDR3 DNA reads TGTGCCAGCAGCTTATCCGGGAACAACTATGGCTACACCTTC. Translated: CASSLSGNNYGYTF.

This clonotype was seen a few times. The chain uses TRBV25-1 and TRBJ2-5; no clear D. Germline CDR1 MGHDK, CDR2 SYGVNS. Trimming removed 5 bases at V and 9 bases at J, with 25 bases between. This CDR3 has 16 amino acids. The CDR3 DNA reads TGTGCCAGCAGTCCCTTGATGTCAGGCGTCCGCGGCGCCCAGTACTTC. Residues: CASSPLMSGVRGAQYF. Together with reference TRBV25-1 and TRBJ2-5, the CDR3 gives the full variable domain: EADIYQTPRYLVIGTGKKITLECSQTMGHDKMYWYQQDPGMELHLIHYSYGVNSTEKGDLSSESTVSRIRTEHFPLTLESARPSHTSQYLCASSPLMSGVRGAQYFGPGTRLLVL.

This clonotype was observed a few times. V usage is TRBV3-1 and J usage is TRBJ2-7; possibly TRBD2 for D (5 bases). The CDR3 has 12 residues. Germline V gives CDR1 LGHDT, CDR2 YNNKEL (reference sequence). V dropped 7 bases and J dropped 3 bases, with 10 bases sitting between them. In DNA, the CDR3 is TGTGCCAGCACCGGACTCAACTACGAGCAGTACTTC. Translated: CASTGLNYEQYF.

The CDR3 here is CASSLDRGGGRKMKYDEQFF. The CDR3 DNA follows: TGTGCCAGCAGCTTAGATAGAGGCGGCGGTCGTAAGATGAAATACGATGAGCAGTTCTTC. This chain joins TRBV7-6 and TRBJ2-1; D remains ambiguous. This CDR3 has 20 residues. Between the trimmed V and J ends, which lost 1 base and 8 bases, there was a span of 30 bases. The germline gives CDR1 SGHVS, CDR2 FNYEAQ.

This clonotype was recorded once. This chain links TRBV20-1 with TRBJ2-1; 11 bases are shared with TRBD2. Germline CDR1 and CDR2: DFQATT and SNEGSKA (reference sequence). V was clipped by 6 bases and J by 0 bases; unmatched bases: 4. The CDR3 has 15 residues. In DNA form, the CDR3 reads TGCAGTGCGCCTAGCGGGGGGCCCTCCTACAATGAGCAGTTCTTC. It specifies CSAPSGGPSYNEQFF.

V is TRBV20-1 and J is TRBJ2-5, with D unresolved. Germline loops: CDR1 DFQATT, CDR2 SNEGSKA (reference sequence). The CDR3 is made up of 12 amino acids. The germline V and J ends were trimmed by 6 bases and 11 bases, with 19 bases remaining between them. CDR3 loop: CSARPQFSEQYF. The CDR3 DNA reads as TGCAGTGCCAGACCCCAGTTTTCTGAGCAGTACTTC.

The chain uses TRBV6-1 and TRBJ1-1, with D hard to call. Looked up from germline, CDR1 is MNHNS and CDR2 is SASEGT. V was cut by 6 bases and J by 8 bases, with 19 bases left in between. The CDR3 runs to 14 residues. The CDR3 DNA reads as TGTGCCAGCAGCCCTAAAGGTTCCGTCCGAGAAGCTTTCTTT. Its protein product is CASSPKGSVREAFF.

A few counts support this clonotype. This chain connects TRBV20-1 to TRBJ2-1, with D uncertain. CDR3 length: 11 residues. V was trimmed by 4 bases and J by 10 bases, leaving 11 bases between them. Germline V gene data show CDR1 as DFQATT and CDR2 as SNEGSKA (reference sequence). The CDR3 region has the DNA TGCAGTGCTACACCCGCCTGGGAGCAGTTCTTC. It encodes CSATPAWEQFF.

This chain uses TRBV5-1 with TRBJ1-5, with TRBD1 as a possible D gene (5 bases). This CDR3 spans 15 amino acids. The V end lost 0 bases, the J end lost 11 bases, and 18 bases lay between the germline ends. From germline, CDR1 is SGHRS and CDR2 YFSETQ. CDR3 bases: TGCGCCAGCAGCTTGGTAGCGGGACCTCAAGGGGCCCAGCATTTT. Its protein product is CASSLVAGPQGAQHF.

This clonotype appeared many times. J is TRBJ2-1 and V is TRBV7-2; D is perhaps TRBD2 (5 bases). This CDR3 has 14 residues. Per germline, CDR1 SGHTA and CDR2 FQGNSA. V was cut by 6 bases and J by 4 bases, with 13 bases left in between. CDR3 in amino acids: CASSPGLLYNEQFF. The CDR3 coding sequence is TGTGCCAGCAGTCCCGGACTTCTATACAATGAGCAGTTCTTC.

This clonotype turned up a few times. The rearrangement uses TRBV7-9 and TRBJ2-5; TRBD2 might be the D (5 bases). The V end was cut by 5 bases, the J end by 11 bases, with 27 bases between. Germline CDR1 is SEHNR and CDR2 is FQNEAQ (reference sequence). The CDR3 spans 16 residues. CDR3 nucleotide sequence: TGTGCCAGCAGCACAACGGTGGAGGATACCTACAATGAGCAGTACTTC. The encoded protein is CASSTTVEDTYNEQYF.

This clonotype has just a few counts. The chain recombines TRBV14 with TRBJ2-1, with D possibly matching TRBD2 (5 bases). The ends were cut back, 4 bases at V and 15 bases at J, with 22 bases in the middle. CDR3 length equals 14 residues. Germline values: CDR1 SGHDN, CDR2 FVKESK. The CDR3 loop is CASSLNSVPPFRFF. For the CDR3, the DNA is TGTGCCAGCAGCCTCAATAGCGTCCCTCCCTTTCGGTTCTTC.

The chain is built from TRBV7-2 and TRBJ2-2; D perhaps matches TRBD1 (5 bases). The CDR3 has 15 residues. Per the germline V gene, CDR1 is SGHTA and CDR2 is FQGNSA. With 0 bases removed from V and 4 bases from J, the gap between germline ends came to 9 bases. The CDR3 region is CASSLALGVTGELFF. In DNA, the CDR3 is TGTGCCAGCAGCTTAGCGCTAGGGGTCACCGGGGAGCTGTTTTTT.

This clonotype was detected ten times or more. The gene calls are TRBV20-1 and TRBJ1-5; TRBD1 might be the D (6 bases). CDR3 length: 12 residues. The germline CDR1 and CDR2 sequences are DFQATT and SNEGSKA (reference sequence). V lost 0 bases and J 7 bases, leaving 7 bases between the germline ends. CDR3 nucleotide sequence: TGCAGTGCTAGAGACAGGGGCCAGCCCCAGCATTTT. It translates to CSARDRGQPQHF.

DNA of the CDR3: TGTGCCAGCAGTCGAGCGGGGATCCAAGAGACCCAGTACTTC. Amino acids: CASSRAGIQETQYF. The chain uses TRBV6-5 and TRBJ2-5; 7 bases are shared with TRBD2. The V gene end was trimmed by 5 bases and the J gene end by 1 base; junction bases not matched to a gene: 4. The CDR3 contains 14 residues. From germline, CDR1 is MNHEY and CDR2 SVGAGI.

The chain joins TRBV6-6 to TRBJ1-4; D possibly corresponds to TRBD1 (5 bases). V lost 6 bases and J 7 bases, leaving 15 bases between the germline ends. The CDR3 is 14 residues long. Germline values: CDR1 MNHNY, CDR2 SVGAGI (reference sequence). This CDR3 is CASRGRNQGEKLFF. The CDR3 nucleotides read TGTGCCAGCAGGGGTAGAAATCAGGGTGAAAAACTGTTTTTT.

The sample holds a few counts of this clonotype. This chain connects TRBV20-1 to TRBJ2-1; TRBD2 might be the D (7 bases). The CDR3 extends over 16 amino acids. Germline CDR1 and CDR2: DFQATT and SNEGSKA (reference sequence). Deletions cut 2 bases from V and 2 bases from J, with 16 bases between. CDR3 nucleotide sequence: TGCAGTGCTAGACCTCGGGGGGAGGGGGCCTACAATGAGCAGTTCTTC. This sequence encodes CSARPRGEGAYNEQFF.

This clonotype has a count of ten or more. J is TRBJ1-2 and V is TRBV10-3, with 9 positions matching TRBD1. Germline V gives CDR1 ENHRY, CDR2 SYGVKD. This CDR3 has 14 amino acids. V shed 2 bases, J shed 5 bases, and the junction held 3 bases outside the gene matches. The CDR3 loop is CAISELGTGYGYTF. The CDR3 DNA reads TGTGCCATCAGTGAGCTAGGGACAGGGTATGGCTACACCTTC.

Here the CDR3 reads CASSARIYTDTQYF. CDR3 sequence (DNA): TGTGCCAGCAGTGCCAGGATTTACACAGATACGCAGTATTTT. The chain combines TRBV2 with TRBJ2-3; D call uncertain. V was shortened by 4 bases and J by 2 bases, with 10 bases between the two germline ends. Germline values: CDR1 SNHLY, CDR2 FYNNEI. The CDR3 is 14 amino acids.